This T cell receptor (beta chain) was identified during a study of T cell responses to AZD1222 COVID-19 vaccine. The assay was immunoSEQ multiplex PCR, and TCRdb's table has in-frame clones only and misses some. The repertoire has about 150,000 clones, 80% to 90% of them found once; the top ten carry around 7.8%. Germline V gives CDR1 SGHVS, CDR2 FNYEAQ. Trimming took 5 bases from V and 7 from J; bases not matched to a gene: 3. The CDR3 length is 14 residues. Points from the study as a whole: When two AZD1222 doses had been given, Spike-specific TCR breadth and depth rose. Vaccine-associated CD4 TCRs spanned spike, dominant at 160-218 and 743-854.

In regard to this clone: The antigen is not known.

Sequences were derived from peripheral blood, sampled on day 0 of AZD1222 vaccination. The clonotype comes from an adult in good health. V gene TRBV7-6 combines with J gene TRBJ2-3; TRBD2 agrees at 13 bases. For the CDR3, the DNA is TGTGCCAGCAGCCGGACTAGCGGGGGAAATACGCAGTATTTT. Translation gives CASSRTSGGNTQYF.